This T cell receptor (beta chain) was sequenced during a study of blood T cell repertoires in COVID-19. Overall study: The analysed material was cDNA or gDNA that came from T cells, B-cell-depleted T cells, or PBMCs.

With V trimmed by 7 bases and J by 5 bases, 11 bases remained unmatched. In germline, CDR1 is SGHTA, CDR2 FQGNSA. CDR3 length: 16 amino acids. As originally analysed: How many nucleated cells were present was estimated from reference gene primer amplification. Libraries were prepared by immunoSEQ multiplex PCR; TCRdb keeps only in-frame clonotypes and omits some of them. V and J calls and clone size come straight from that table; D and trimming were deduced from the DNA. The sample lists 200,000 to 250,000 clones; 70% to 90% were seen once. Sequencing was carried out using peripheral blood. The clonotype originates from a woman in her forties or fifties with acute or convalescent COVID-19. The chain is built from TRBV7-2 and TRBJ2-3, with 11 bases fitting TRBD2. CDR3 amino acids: CASTGGSGGAQDTQYF. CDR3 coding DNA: TGTGCCAGCACCGGTGGTAGCGGGGGGGCCCAAGATACGCAGTATTTT.